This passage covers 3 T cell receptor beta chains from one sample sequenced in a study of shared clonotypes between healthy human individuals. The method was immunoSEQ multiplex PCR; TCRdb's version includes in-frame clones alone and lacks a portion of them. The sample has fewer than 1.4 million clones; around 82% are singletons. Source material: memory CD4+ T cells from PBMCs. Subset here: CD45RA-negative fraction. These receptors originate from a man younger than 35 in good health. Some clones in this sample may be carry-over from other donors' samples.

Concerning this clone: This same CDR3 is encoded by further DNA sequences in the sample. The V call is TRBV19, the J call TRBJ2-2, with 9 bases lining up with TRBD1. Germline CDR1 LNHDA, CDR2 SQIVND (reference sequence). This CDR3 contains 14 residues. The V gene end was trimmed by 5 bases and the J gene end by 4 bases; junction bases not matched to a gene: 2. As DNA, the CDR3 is TGTGCCAGTAGTTGGGACAGGGTCACCGGGGAGCTGTTTTTT. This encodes CASSWDRVTGELFF.

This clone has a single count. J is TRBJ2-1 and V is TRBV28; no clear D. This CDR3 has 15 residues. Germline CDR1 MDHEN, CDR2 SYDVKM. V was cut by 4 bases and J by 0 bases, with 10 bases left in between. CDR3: CASSSHGSSYNEQFF. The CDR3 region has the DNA TGTGCCAGCAGTTCGCATGGAAGCTCCTACAATGAGCAGTTCTTC.

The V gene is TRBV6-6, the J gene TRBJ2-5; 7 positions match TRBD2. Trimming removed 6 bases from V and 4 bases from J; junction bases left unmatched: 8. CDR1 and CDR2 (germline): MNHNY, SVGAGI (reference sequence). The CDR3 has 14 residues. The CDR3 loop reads CASSQRVAGETQYF. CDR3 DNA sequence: TGTGCCAGCAGCCAAAGAGTAGCGGGAGAGACCCAGTACTTC.